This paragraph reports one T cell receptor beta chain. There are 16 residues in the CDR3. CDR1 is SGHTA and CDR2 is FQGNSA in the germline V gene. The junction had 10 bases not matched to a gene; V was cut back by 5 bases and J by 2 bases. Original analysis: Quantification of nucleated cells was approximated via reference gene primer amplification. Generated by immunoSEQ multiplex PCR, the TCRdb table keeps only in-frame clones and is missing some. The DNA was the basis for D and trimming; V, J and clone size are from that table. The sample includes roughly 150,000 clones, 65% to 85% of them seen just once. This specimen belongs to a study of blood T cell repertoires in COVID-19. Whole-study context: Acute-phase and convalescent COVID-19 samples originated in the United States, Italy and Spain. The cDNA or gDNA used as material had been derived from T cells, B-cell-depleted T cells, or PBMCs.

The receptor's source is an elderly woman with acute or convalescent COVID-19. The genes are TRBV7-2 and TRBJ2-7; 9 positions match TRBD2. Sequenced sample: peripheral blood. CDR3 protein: CASSGGPASGAYEQYF. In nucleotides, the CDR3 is TGTGCCAGCAGCGGGGGGCCCGCTAGCGGGGCCTACGAGCAGTACTTC.